The table lists the clone carrying this T cell receptor beta chain with a count of one. Study processing details: Amplification of reference gene primers provided the estimated nucleated cell counts. Assay: immunoSEQ multiplex PCR; the TCRdb copy retains only in-frame clones and omits some. V and J calls and clone size are as listed in that table; D and trimming were resolved from the DNA. Altogether more than 80,000 clones are present, 85% to 90% being singletons, with the ten largest covering about 1.6%. This specimen comes from a study of blood T cell repertoires in COVID-19. Study-wide background: Donors in the United States, Italy and Spain gave samples during acute or convalescent COVID-19.

This CDR3 is built from 15 residues. Germline loops: CDR1 LNHDA, CDR2 SQIVND (reference sequence). V trimming: 3 bases; J trimming: 0 bases; junction bases outside the gene matches: 4. The specimen was peripheral blood. The chain has TRBV19 and TRBJ2-7, with 8 nucleotides matching TRBD2. This clonotype was obtained from a human donor with active COVID-19. The donor label of this sample is uncertain. CDR3 nucleotide sequence: TGTGCCAGTAGTATTGCGGGGGGCCTCTCCTACGAGCAGTACTTC. It specifies CASSIAGGLSYEQYF.